This T cell receptor beta chain was captured by sequencing in a study of technical replicates of blood from several donors. Trimming left V 1 base short and J 7 bases short, with 8 bases between. This CDR3 is built from 12 residues. Looked up from germline, CDR1 is SGHDN and CDR2 is FVKESK. The table came from immunoSEQ multiplex PCR; TCRdb's copy has only in-frame clones and leaves some out. The sample includes tens of thousands of clones, over 75% seen only once; the top ten take nearly 4%. The sequence was obtained from a human donor in good health. Some clones in this sample may be carry-over from other donors' samples. Sequenced: PBMCs. V is TRBV14 and J is TRBJ2-7; D not resolved. The chain's CDR3 is CASSQAYYEQYF. The CDR3 nucleotides are TGTGCCAGCAGCCAAGCCTACTATGAGCAGTACTTC.